This T cell receptor beta chain derives from a study of CD4 T cells in relation to SARS-CoV-2 and coronaviruses. Sequencing used immunoSEQ multiplex PCR; TCRdb keeps in-frame clones, though not all of them. The sample contains 25,000 or so clones, approximately 80% of which appear only once. The unexposed donors gave CD4+ T cells in about 2011-2018, prior to COVID-19. Isolation of CD4+ T cells took place after about 9 days in culture. Cultures held more than 1.5 million PBMCs per well with about 10 IU/ml IL-2. This clone was picked up a small number of times. Its target is not known. This receptor was obtained from a human donor in good health. Material: CD4+ T cells from PBMCs, cultured in vitro.

The CDR3: CASSHPTDSGRGEQYF. CDR3 in DNA: TGTGCCAGCAGCCATCCAACAGATAGCGGGAGGGGCGAGCAGTACTTC. The genes are TRBV5-4 and TRBJ2-7; 11 positions match TRBD2. There are 16 residues in the CDR3. V lost 4 bases and J lost 6; bases outside the gene matches: 12. Germline-derived CDR1 and CDR2 are SGHNT and YYREEE (reference sequence).